The rows below give T cell receptor beta chains drawn from one sample of a study of immune evolution from preneoplasia to lung adenocarcinoma. This table comes from immunoSEQ multiplex PCR, and its TCRdb copy is limited to in-frame clones, with some not included. The table shows approximately 3,000 clones, with 55% to 85% occurring only once. Sequences were obtained from FFPE minimally invasive lung adenocarcinoma tissue. Every receptor here comes from a person aged 60-80 years with lung adenocarcinoma. Both conserved end residues are part of each CDR3. A D gene is named only where the DNA matches it firmly. Expanded clones get a size class; other rows say once, few or many, or leave the size out.

J: TRBJ2-3; size: .; V: TRBV7-8; length: 14; D: .; DNA: TGTGCCAGCAGCTTAATGGCTAGCTCAGATACGCAGTATTTT; CDR3: CASSLMASSDTQYF
J: TRBJ2-7; size: .; V: TRBV14; length: 13; D: .; DNA: TGTGCCAGCAGCCAAGATCCGTGGTACGAGCAGTACTTC; CDR3: CASSQDPWYEQYF
J: TRBJ1-2; size: .; V: TRBV28; length: 15; D: TRBD1; DNA: TGTGCCAGCAGTCTAAAGACAGGGGTGGGCTATGGCTACACCTTC; CDR3: CASSLKTGVGYGYTF
J: TRBJ2-1; size: once; V: TRBV29-1; length: 14; D: TRBD1; DNA: TGCAGCGTCCCCAGGACAGGATTCGACAATGAGCAGTTCTTC; CDR3: CSVPRTGFDNEQFF
J: TRBJ1-5; size: .; V: TRBV19; length: 20; D: .; DNA: TGTGCCAGTAGTAGAGGGTCCGCAGGGGAATTGGTCGTGGGCAATCAGCCCCAGCATTTT; CDR3: CASSRGSAGELVVGNQPQHF
J: TRBJ2-7; size: .; V: TRBV6-1; length: 14; D: .; DNA: TGTGCCAGCAAGGCAGGCCCAATCTCCTACGAGCAGTACTTC; CDR3: CASKAGPISYEQYF
J: TRBJ2-1; size: few; V: TRBV28; length: 16; D: TRBD1; DNA: TGTGCCAGCAGAGTCTCGCCGGGACAGGGGATCCAGGAGCAGTTCTTC; CDR3: CASRVSPGQGIQEQFF
J: TRBJ2-1; size: .; V: TRBV2; length: 14; D: .; DNA: TGTGCCAGCAGTGACTTGACAGCCTACAATGAGCAGTTCTTC; CDR3: CASSDLTAYNEQFF
J: TRBJ2-6; size: .; V: TRBV2; length: 16; D: .; DNA: TGTGCCAGCAGCACACAGGGATCCGCTGGGGCCAACGTCCTGACTTTC; CDR3: CASSTQGSAGANVLTF
J: TRBJ1-5; size: .; V: TRBV2; length: 15; D: TRBD1; DNA: TGTGCCAGCAGTTCATTTCGACAGGGCTATCAGCCCCAGCATTTT; CDR3: CASSSFRQGYQPQHF
J: TRBJ2-7; size: .; V: TRBV27; length: 12; D: .; DNA: TGTGCCAGCAGCAAGGACGGCTACGAGCAGTACTTC; CDR3: CASSKDGYEQYF
J: TRBJ2-4; size: .; V: TRBV14; length: 17; D: TRBD1; DNA: TGTGCCAGCAGTCCCGCTCAACAGGGGAGCACCAAAAACATTCAGTACTTC; CDR3: CASSPAQQGSTKNIQYF
J: TRBJ1-2; size: .; V: TRBV27; length: 13; D: .; DNA: TGTGCCAGCAGTTGGCAGGGGAACTATGGCTACACCTTC; CDR3: CASSWQGNYGYTF
J: TRBJ2-5; size: .; V: TRBV5-1; length: 14; D: .; DNA: TGCGCCAGCAGGCCTGCCCAGGCCCAAGAGACCCAGTACTTC; CDR3: CASRPAQAQETQYF
J: TRBJ2-3; size: .; V: TRBV5-4; length: 13; D: .; DNA: TGTGCCAGCAGCTTGTACAACACAGATACGCAGTATTTT; CDR3: CASSLYNTDTQYF
J: TRBJ2-3; size: .; V: TRBV19; length: 14; D: .; DNA: TGTGCCAGTATGCAGGGGGGGAGACCAGATACGCAGTATTTT; CDR3: CASMQGGRPDTQYF
J: TRBJ1-3; size: few; V: TRBV4-1; length: 15; D: .; DNA: TGCGCCAGCAGCCAAGATGCGGGGACTGGAAACACCATATATTTT; CDR3: CASSQDAGTGNTIYF
J: TRBJ1-4; size: once; V: TRBV9; length: 15; D: TRBD1; DNA: TGTGCCAGCAGCCTCGGACAGGGAGGTGGTGAAAAACTGTTTTTT; CDR3: CASSLGQGGGEKLFF
J: TRBJ1-4; size: .; V: TRBV27; length: 15; D: .; DNA: TGTGCCAGCAGTACGGGACCTTCCACCCGGGAAAAACTGTTTTTT; CDR3: CASSTGPSTREKLFF
J: TRBJ1-3; size: .; V: TRBV21-1; length: 17; D: .; DNA: TGTGCCAGCAGCGTCACCGGGACAGGGGGTTTTGGAAACACCATATATTTT; CDR3: CASSVTGTGGFGNTIYF
J: TRBJ2-5; size: .; V: TRBV6-1; length: 19; D: TRBD2; DNA: TGTGCCAGCAGTGATCAACTAGCGGGAGCGCCTGCGAGATGGGAGACCCAGTACTTC; CDR3: CASSDQLAGAPARWETQYF
J: TRBJ2-1; size: .; V: TRBV27; length: 14; D: TRBD1; DNA: TGTGCCAGCACTTTTGGACAGGGCCACAATGAGCAGTTCTTC; CDR3: CASTFGQGHNEQFF
J: TRBJ2-7; size: .; V: TRBV6-1; length: 15; D: TRBD1; DNA: TGTGCCAGCAGTGAAGAGGAGACAGGGGGCTACGAGCAGTACTTC; CDR3: CASSEEETGGYEQYF
J: TRBJ2-2; size: .; V: TRBV4-2; length: 16; D: TRBD2; DNA: TGTGCCAGCAGCCAAGGGGCTGGGACTATGGGCGGGGAGCTGTTTTTT; CDR3: CASSQGAGTMGGELFF